The T cell receptor (beta chain) under discussion was sequenced for a study of blood T cell repertoires in COVID-19. How the authors handled the data: Reference gene primers were amplified, and this amplification served to estimate nucleated cell counts. Assay used: immunoSEQ multiplex PCR; TCRdb lists only in-frame clones, some missing. D and trimming were read from the DNA, whereas the V and J calls and clone size are those reported in that table. The sample consists of some 66,000 clones, roughly three quarters of them appearing once. J lost 8 bases, V lost 6 bases, and 7 bases had no gene match. CDR3 length: 14 amino acids. Per germline, CDR1 LNHDA and CDR2 SQIVND (reference sequence).

The chain has TRBV19 and TRBJ2-1; TRBD2 aligns across 10 bases. This clonotype was sampled from a woman aged 80 or over with acute or convalescent COVID-19. The sequencing input was peripheral blood. The chain's CDR3 is CASREAGGSDEQFF. The CDR3 bases are TGTGCCAGTAGGGAAGCGGGAGGGTCGGATGAGCAGTTCTTC.